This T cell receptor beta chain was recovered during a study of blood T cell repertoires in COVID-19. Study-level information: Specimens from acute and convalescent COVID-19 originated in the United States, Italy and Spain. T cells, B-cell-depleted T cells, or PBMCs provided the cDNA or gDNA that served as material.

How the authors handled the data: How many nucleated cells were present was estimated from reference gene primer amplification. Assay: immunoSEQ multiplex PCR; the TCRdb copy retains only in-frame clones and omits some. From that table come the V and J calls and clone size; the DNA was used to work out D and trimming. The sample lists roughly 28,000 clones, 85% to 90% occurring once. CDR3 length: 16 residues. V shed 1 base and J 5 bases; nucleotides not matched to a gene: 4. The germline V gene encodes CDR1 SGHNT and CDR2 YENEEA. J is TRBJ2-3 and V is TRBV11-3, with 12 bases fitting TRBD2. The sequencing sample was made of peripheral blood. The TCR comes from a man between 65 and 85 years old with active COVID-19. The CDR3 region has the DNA TGTGCCAGCAGCTTAGGGACTAGCGGGGCCGGAGATACGCAGTATTTT. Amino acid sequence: CASSLGTSGAGDTQYF.